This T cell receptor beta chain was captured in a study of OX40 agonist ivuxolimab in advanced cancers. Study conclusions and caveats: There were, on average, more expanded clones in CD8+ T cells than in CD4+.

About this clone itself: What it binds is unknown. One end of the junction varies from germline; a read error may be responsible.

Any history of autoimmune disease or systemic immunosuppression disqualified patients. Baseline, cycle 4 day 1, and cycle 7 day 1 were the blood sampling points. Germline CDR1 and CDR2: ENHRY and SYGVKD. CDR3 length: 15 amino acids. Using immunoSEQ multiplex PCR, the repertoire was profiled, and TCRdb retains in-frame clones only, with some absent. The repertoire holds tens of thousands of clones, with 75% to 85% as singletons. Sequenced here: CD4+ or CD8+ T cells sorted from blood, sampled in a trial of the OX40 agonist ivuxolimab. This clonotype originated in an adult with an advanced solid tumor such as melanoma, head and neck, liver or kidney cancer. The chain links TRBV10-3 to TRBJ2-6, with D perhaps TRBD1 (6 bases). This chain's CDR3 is CASSENRAGANVLTF. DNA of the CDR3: TGTGCCAGCAGTGAAAACAGGGCTGGGGCCAACGTCCTGACTTTC.